The present TCR beta chain was sequenced within a study of T cell responses to AZD1222 COVID-19 vaccine. Overall study results and limits: Most donors were white British and more were female, and clonal diversity was possibly underestimated. Spike-specific TCR depth and breadth grew after two AZD1222 doses. It was only a handful of AZD1222 recipients who were seropositive at baseline. Vaccine-associated CD4 TCRs spanned spike, dominant at 160-218 and 743-854.

Data came from immunoSEQ multiplex PCR; TCRdb stores just in-frame clones and leaves some out. The data contain 85,000 to 120,000 clones, roughly nine tenths of them seen just once; the ten biggest clones take up approximately 5.4%. Looked up from germline, CDR1 is SGHVS and CDR2 is FQNEAQ. Trimming pared 7 bases from V and 7 bases from J, leaving 14 bases between. The CDR3 spans 13 residues. To note about this clone: Antigen: not known.

The source was peripheral blood, collected on day 0 of AZD1222 vaccination. The genes are TRBV7-8 and TRBJ2-1; D ambiguous. The TCR comes from an adult in good health. CDR3 sequence: CASKPNTENEQFF. The CDR3 DNA sequence: TGTGCCAGCAAGCCAAACACCGAGAATGAGCAGTTCTTC. The whole variable domain, filled in from reference TRBV7-8 and TRBJ2-1, reads GAGVSQSPRYKVAKRGQDVALRCDPISGHVSLFWYQQALGQGPEFLTYFQNEAQLDKSGLPSDRFFAERPEGSVSTLKIQRTQQEDSAVYLCASKPNTENEQFFGPGTRLTVL.